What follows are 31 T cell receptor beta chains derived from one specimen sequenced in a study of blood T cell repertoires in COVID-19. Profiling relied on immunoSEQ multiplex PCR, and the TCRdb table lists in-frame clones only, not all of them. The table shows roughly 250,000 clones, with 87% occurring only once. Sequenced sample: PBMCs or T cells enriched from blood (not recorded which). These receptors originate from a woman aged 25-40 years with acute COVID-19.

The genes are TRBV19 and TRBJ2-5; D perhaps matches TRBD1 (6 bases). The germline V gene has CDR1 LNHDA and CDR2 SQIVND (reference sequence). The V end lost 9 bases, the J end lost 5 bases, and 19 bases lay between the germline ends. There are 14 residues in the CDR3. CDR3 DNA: TGTGCCAGCGGACCTAGGGGGAATAAGGAGACCCAGTACTTC. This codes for CASGPRGNKETQYF. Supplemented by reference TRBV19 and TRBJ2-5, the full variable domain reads DGGITQSPKYLFRKEGQNVTLSCEQNLNHDAMYWYRQDPGQGLRLIYYSQIVNDFQKGDIAEGYSVSREKKESFPLTVTSAQKNPTAFYLCASGPRGNKETQYFGPGTRLLVL.

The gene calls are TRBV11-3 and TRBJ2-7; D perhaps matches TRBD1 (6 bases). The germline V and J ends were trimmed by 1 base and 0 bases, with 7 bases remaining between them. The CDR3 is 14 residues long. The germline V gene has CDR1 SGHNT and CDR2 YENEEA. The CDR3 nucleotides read TGTGCCAGCAGCTTAGCAGGGGACTCCTACGAGCAGTACTTC. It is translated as CASSLAGDSYEQYF.

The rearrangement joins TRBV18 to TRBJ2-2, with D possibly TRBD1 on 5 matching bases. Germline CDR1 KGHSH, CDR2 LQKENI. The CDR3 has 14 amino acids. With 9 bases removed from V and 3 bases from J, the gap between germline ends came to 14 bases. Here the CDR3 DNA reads TGTGCCAGTGCTAGGGGTACGGACACCGGGGAGCTGTTTTTT. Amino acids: CASARGTDTGELFF.

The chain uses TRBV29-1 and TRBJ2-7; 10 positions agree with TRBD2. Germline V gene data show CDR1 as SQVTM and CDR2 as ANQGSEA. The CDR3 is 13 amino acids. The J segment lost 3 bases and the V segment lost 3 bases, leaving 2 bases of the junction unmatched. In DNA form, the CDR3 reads TGCAGCGTTGAGGTAGCGGGGGGCTACGAGCAGTACTTC. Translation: CSVEVAGGYEQYF.

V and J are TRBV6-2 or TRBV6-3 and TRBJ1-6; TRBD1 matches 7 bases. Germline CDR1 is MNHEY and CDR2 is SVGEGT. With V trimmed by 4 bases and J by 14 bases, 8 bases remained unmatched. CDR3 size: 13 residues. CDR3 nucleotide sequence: TGTGCCAGCAGTTCCCGGGACAGCGGAACCCTCCACTTT. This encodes CASSSRDSGTLHF.

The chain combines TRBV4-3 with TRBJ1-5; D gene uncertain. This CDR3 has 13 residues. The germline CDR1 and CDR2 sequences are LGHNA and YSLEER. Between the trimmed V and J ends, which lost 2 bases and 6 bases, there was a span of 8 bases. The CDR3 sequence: CASSQSWAQPQHF. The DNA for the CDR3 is TGCGCCAGCAGCCAAAGTTGGGCTCAGCCCCAGCATTTT.

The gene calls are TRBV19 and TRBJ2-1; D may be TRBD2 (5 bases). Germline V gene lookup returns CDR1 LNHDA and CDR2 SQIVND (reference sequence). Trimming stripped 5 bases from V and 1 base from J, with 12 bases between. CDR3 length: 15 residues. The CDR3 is CASSRGASSYNEQFF. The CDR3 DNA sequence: TGTGCCAGTAGTCGGGGAGCATCGTCCTACAATGAGCAGTTCTTC.

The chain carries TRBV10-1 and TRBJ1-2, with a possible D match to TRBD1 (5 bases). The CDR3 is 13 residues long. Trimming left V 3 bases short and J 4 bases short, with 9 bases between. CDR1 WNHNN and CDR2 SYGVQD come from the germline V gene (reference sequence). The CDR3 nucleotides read TGCGCCAGCAGTGACAGGGTTAGCTATGGCTACACCTTC. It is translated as CASSDRVSYGYTF.

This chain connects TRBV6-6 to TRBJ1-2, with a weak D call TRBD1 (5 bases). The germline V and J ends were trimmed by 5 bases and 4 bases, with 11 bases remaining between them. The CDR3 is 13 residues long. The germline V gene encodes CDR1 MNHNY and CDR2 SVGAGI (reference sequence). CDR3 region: CASSTGHTYGYTF. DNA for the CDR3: TGTGCCAGCAGTACCGGACATACCTATGGCTACACCTTC.

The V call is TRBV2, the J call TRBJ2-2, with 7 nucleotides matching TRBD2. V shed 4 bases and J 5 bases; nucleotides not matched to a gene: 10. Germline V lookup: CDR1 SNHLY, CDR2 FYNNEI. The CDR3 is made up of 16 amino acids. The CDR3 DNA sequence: TGTGCCAGCAGTGGGGTGGGCGGGAGCGGTACCGGGGAGCTGTTTTTT. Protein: CASSGVGGSGTGELFF.

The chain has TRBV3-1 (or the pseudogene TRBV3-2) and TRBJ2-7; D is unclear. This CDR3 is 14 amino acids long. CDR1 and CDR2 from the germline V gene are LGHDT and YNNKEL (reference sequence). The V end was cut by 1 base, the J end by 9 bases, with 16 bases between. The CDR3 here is CASSQGHQLTLQYF. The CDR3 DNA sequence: TGTGCCAGCAGCCAAGGACACCAACTTACTCTGCAGTACTTC.

CDR3 region: CASSGTGTSNYGYTF. The CDR3 DNA sequence: TGTGCCAGCAGTGGGACAGGGACTTCTAACTATGGCTACACCTTC. V gene TRBV28 combines with J gene TRBJ1-2, with 9 bases aligning to TRBD1. The germline V gene has CDR1 MDHEN and CDR2 SYDVKM. CDR3 length: 15 residues. V was pared by 5 bases and J by 0 bases, with 4 bases of the junction left unmatched.

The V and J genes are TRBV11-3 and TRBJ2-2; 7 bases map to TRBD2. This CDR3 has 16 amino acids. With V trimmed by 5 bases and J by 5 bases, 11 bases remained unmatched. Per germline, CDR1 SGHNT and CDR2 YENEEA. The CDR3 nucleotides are TGTGCCAGCAGCGCGGGCGGGGGACTCGGGACCGGGGAGCTGTTTTTT. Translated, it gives CASSAGGGLGTGELFF.

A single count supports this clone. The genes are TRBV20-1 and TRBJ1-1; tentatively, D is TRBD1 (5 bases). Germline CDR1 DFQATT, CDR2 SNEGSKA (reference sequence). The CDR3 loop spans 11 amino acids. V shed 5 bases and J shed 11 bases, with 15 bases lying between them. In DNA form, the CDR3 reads TGCAGTGCTGAGCCGGGGGTGTGGGCTTTCTTT. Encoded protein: CSAEPGVWAFF.

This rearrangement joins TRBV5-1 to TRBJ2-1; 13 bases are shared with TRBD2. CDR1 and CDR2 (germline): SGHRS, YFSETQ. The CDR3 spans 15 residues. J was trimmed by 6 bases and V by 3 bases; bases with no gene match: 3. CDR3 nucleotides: TGCGCCAGCAGCTGGGGACTAGCGGGGACCAATGAGCAGTTCTTC. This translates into CASSWGLAGTNEQFF.

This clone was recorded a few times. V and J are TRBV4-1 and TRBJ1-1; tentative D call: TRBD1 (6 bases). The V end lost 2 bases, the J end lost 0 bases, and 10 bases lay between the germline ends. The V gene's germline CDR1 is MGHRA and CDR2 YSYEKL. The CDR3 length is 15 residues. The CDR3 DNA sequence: TGCGCCAGCAGCCAAACGGACAGACTGAACACTGAAGCTTTCTTT. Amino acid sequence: CASSQTDRLNTEAFF.

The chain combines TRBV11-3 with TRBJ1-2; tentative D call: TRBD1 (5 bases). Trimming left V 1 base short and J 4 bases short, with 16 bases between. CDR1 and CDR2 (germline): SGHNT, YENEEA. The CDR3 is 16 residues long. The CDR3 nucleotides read TGTGCCAGCAGCTTAGCTACACGGTGGAGGGGCTATGGCTACACCTTC. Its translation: CASSLATRWRGYGYTF. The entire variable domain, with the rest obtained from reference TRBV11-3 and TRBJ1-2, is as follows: EAGVVQSPRYKIIEKKQPVAFWCNPISGHNTLYWYLQNLGQGPELLIRYENEEAVDDSQLPKDRFSAERLKGVDSTLKIQPAELGDSAVYLCASSLATRWRGYGYTFGSGTRLTVV.

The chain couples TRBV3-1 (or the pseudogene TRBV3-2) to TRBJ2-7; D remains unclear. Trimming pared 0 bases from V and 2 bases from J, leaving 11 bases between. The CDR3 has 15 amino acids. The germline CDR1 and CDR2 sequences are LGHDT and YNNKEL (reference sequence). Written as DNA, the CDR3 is TGTGCCAGCAGCCAAGATATCACTAACCCCTACGAGCAGTACTTC. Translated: CASSQDITNPYEQYF.

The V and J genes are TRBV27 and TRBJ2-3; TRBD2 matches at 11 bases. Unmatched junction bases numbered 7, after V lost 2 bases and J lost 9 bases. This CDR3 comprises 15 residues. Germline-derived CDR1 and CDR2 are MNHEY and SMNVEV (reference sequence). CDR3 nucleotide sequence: TGTGCCAGCAGTTTACCCGGGACTAGCGGTCGCACGCAGTATTTT. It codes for CASSLPGTSGRTQYF.

The CDR3 spells CASSDPTEHYGYTF. The CDR3 DNA sequence: TGTGCCAGCAGTGACCCCACAGAGCACTATGGCTACACCTTC. V usage is TRBV2 and J usage is TRBJ1-2; no definite D call. Germline V CDR1 and CDR2: SNHLY, FYNNEI. The CDR3 sequence is 14 residues long. V lost 3 bases and J 3 bases, leaving 11 bases between the germline ends.

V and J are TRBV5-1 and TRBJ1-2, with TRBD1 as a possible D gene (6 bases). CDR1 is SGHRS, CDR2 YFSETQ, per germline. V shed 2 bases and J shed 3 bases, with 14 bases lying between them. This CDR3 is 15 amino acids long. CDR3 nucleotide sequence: TGCGCCAGCAGCTTATCCCCAGGACAGCACTATGGCTACACCTTC. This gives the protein CASSLSPGQHYGYTF. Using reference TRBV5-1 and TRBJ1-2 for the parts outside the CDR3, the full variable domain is KAGVTQTPRYLIKTRGQQVTLSCSPISGHRSVSWYQQTPGQGLQFLFEYFSETQRNKGNFPGRFSGRQFSNSRSEMNVSTLELGDSALYLCASSLSPGQHYGYTFGSGTRLTVV.

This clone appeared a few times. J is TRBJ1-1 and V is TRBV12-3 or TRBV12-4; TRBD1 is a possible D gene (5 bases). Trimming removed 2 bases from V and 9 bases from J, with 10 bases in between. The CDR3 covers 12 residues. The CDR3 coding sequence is TGTGCCAGCAGTTTATGGGGCAGTAAAGCTTTCTTT. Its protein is CASSLWGSKAFF.

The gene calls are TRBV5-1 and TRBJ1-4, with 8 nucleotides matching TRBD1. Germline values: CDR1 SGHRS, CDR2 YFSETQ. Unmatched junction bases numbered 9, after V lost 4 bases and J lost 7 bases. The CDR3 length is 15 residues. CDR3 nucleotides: TGCGCCAGCAGCGGAACAGGACAGGGTTCTGAAAAACTGTTTTTT. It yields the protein CASSGTGQGSEKLFF.

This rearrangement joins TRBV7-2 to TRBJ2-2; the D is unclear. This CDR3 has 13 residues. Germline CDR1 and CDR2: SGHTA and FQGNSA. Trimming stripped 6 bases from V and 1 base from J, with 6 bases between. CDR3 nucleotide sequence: TGTGCCAGCAGGAGACAGAACACCGGGGAGCTGTTTTTT. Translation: CASRRQNTGELFF.

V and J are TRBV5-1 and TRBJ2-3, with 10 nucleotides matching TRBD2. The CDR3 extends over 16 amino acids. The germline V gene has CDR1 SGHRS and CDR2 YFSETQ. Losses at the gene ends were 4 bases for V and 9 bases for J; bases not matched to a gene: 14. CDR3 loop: CASSPKSGGANQTQYF. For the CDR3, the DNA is TGCGCCAGCAGCCCCAAGAGCGGGGGGGCCAATCAAACGCAGTATTTT.

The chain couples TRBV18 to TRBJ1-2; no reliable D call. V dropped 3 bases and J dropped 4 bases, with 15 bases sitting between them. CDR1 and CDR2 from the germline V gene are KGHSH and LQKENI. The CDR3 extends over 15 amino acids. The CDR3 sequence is CASSPTAQVVYGYTF. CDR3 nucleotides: TGTGCCAGCTCACCTACTGCTCAAGTAGTCTATGGCTACACCTTC. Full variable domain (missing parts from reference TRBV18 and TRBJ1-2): NAGVMQNPRHLVRRRGQEARLRCSPMKGHSHVYWYRQLPEEGLKFMVYLQKENIIDESGMPKERFSAEFPKEGPSILRIQQVVRGDSAAYFCASSPTAQVVYGYTFGSGTRLTVV.

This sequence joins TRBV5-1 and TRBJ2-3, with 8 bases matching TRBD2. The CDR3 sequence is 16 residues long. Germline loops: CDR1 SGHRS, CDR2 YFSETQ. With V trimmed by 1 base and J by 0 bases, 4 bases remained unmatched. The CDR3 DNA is TGCGCCAGCAGCTTGTTCAGCGGGGGTAGCACAGATACGCAGTATTTT. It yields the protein CASSLFSGGSTDTQYF. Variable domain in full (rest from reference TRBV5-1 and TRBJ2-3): KAGVTQTPRYLIKTRGQQVTLSCSPISGHRSVSWYQQTPGQGLQFLFEYFSETQRNKGNFPGRFSGRQFSNSRSEMNVSTLELGDSALYLCASSLFSGGSTDTQYFGPGTRLTVL.

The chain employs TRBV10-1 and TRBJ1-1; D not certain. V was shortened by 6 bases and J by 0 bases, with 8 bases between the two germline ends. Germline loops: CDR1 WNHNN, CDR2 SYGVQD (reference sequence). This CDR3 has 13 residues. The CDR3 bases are TGCGCCAGCAGGACAAAATTGAACACTGAAGCTTTCTTT. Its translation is CASRTKLNTEAFF.

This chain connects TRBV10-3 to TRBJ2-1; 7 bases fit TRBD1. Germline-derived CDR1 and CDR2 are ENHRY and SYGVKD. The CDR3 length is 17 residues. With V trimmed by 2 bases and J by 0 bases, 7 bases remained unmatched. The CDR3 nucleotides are TGTGCCATCAGTGAGGGCTGGACAGGCCTCTCCTACAATGAGCAGTTCTTC. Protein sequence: CAISEGWTGLSYNEQFF.

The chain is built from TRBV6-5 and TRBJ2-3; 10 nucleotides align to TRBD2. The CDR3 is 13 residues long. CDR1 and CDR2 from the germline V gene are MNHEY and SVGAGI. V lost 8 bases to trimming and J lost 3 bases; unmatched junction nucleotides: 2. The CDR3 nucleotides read TGTGCCAGCGCTAGCGGGAGTACAGATACGCAGTATTTT. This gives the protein CASASGSTDTQYF.

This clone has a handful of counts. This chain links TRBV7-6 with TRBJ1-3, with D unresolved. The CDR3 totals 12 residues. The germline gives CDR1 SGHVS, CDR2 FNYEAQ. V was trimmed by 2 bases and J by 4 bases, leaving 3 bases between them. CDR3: CASSLSGNTIYF. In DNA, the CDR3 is TGTGCCAGCAGCTTATCAGGAAACACCATATATTTT.